These 9 T cell receptor beta chains share one sample of origin, sequenced in a study of cytomegalovirus exposure and HLA in healthy donors. Generated by immunoSEQ multiplex PCR, the TCRdb table keeps only in-frame clones and is missing some. Altogether a few hundred thousand clones are present, 86% being singletons, with the ten largest covering 0.7% to 0.85%. The sequenced sample was PBMCs. The receptors shown here come from a woman between 18 and 30 years old in good health and CMV-seronegative.

The chain combines TRBV11-2 with TRBJ2-2; the D gene is possibly TRBD1 (6 bases). CDR1 and CDR2 (germline): SGHAT, FQNNGV. CDR3 length: 13 residues. V was clipped by 5 bases and J by 6 bases, with 10 bases between them. CDR3 sequence (DNA): TGTGCCAGCAGCCTGTCAGGGGCCGGGGAGCTGTTTTTT. Its translation is CASSLSGAGELFF. Based on the CDR3 plus reference TRBV11-2 and TRBJ2-2, the full variable domain is EAGVAQSPRYKIIEKRQSVAFWCNPISGHATLYWYQQILGQGPKLLIQFQNNGVVDDSQLPKDRFSAERLKGVDSTLKIQPAKLEDSAVYLCASSLSGAGELFFGEGSRLTVL.

The chain combines TRBV11-3 with TRBJ2-7, with a possible D match to TRBD2 (6 bases). The CDR3 has 17 amino acids. Germline V gene data show CDR1 as SGHNT and CDR2 as YENEEA. The ends were cut back, 1 base at V and 5 bases at J, with 21 bases in the middle. The CDR3 DNA reads as TGTGCCAGCAGCTTAGGGGAGACAGTGGGGGGACGTGACGAGCAGTACTTC. Encoded protein: CASSLGETVGGRDEQYF. Looking up the rest from reference TRBV11-3 and TRBJ2-7 gives the full variable domain: EAGVVQSPRYKIIEKKQPVAFWCNPISGHNTLYWYLQNLGQGPELLIRYENEEAVDDSQLPKDRFSAERLKGVDSTLKIQPAELGDSAVYLCASSLGETVGGRDEQYFGPGTRLTVT.

This clone was observed a handful of times. The J gene is TRBJ2-5, the V gene TRBV29-1; 7 nucleotides agree with TRBD2. This CDR3 spans 13 amino acids. The J segment lost 5 bases and the V segment lost 5 bases, leaving 8 bases of the junction unmatched. Germline V lookup: CDR1 SQVTM, CDR2 ANQGSEA. The CDR3 here is CSVWGGVSETQYF. CDR3 sequence (DNA): TGCAGCGTTTGGGGGGGGGTCAGTGAGACCCAGTACTTC.

This chain's CDR3 is CSGAQGVNTEAFF. CDR3 sequence (DNA): TGCAGCGGGGCCCAGGGTGTGAACACTGAAGCTTTCTTT. This rearrangement joins TRBV29-1 to TRBJ1-1; D perhaps matches TRBD1 (5 bases). This CDR3 spans 13 amino acids. Germline V gene sequence: CDR1 SQVTM, CDR2 ANQGSEA. V was trimmed by 7 bases and J by 0 bases, leaving 12 bases between them.

This chain joins TRBV9 and TRBJ2-1; 9 nucleotides agree with TRBD1. Trimming removed 0 bases from V and 4 bases from J; junction bases left unmatched: 14. CDR1 is SGDLS and CDR2 is YYNGEE in the germline V gene. CDR3 length equals 19 residues. CDR3 nucleotide sequence: TGTGCCAGCAGCGTAGGAGGGACAGGGTTTGATCGGACATACAATGAGCAGTTCTTC. The encoded protein is CASSVGGTGFDRTYNEQFF.

The V and J genes are TRBV30 and TRBJ2-1; 7 bases are a match to TRBD1. The trim removed 0 bases at V and 10 bases at J, leaving 0 bases unmatched. Germline V gene data show CDR1 as GTSNPN and CDR2 as SVGIG (reference sequence). CDR3 length: 11 residues. The DNA of the CDR3 is TGTGCCTGGAGTGTAGGGGGCGAGCAGTTCTTC. Its translation is CAWSVGGEQFF.

The V call is TRBV5-1, the J call TRBJ2-7, with 7 nucleotides matching TRBD2. The CDR3 has 15 residues. Germline lookup yields CDR1 SGHRS and CDR2 YFSETQ. J lost 2 bases, V lost 5 bases, and 10 bases had no gene match. CDR3 amino acids: CASRGGQGSAYEQYF. As DNA, the CDR3 is TGCGCCAGCAGGGGAGGGCAGGGAAGCGCCTACGAGCAGTACTTC.

This clone was seen once. The J gene is TRBJ2-5, the V gene TRBV7-3, with 12 bases matching TRBD2. V shed 5 bases and J 2 bases; nucleotides not matched to a gene: 3. The CDR3 is made up of 15 amino acids. Germline V gene lookup returns CDR1 SGHTA and CDR2 FQGTGA. The CDR3 is CASSTGTSGQETQYF. CDR3 DNA: TGTGCCAGCAGCACCGGGACTAGCGGGCAAGAGACCCAGTACTTC.

In its sample, this clone was seen a few times. V usage is TRBV2 and J usage is TRBJ1-5, with 7 bases identical to TRBD1. The CDR3 loop spans 14 amino acids. V trimming: 6 bases; J trimming: 1 base; junction bases outside the gene matches: 3. Germline CDR1 and CDR2: SNHLY and FYNNEI. CDR3 sequence reads: CASSVQGSNQPQHF. CDR3 coding DNA: TGTGCCAGCAGCGTACAGGGGAGCAATCAGCCCCAGCATTTT.